The 3 T cell receptor beta chains in this list originate from one sample, sequenced in a study of blood T cells in healthy people across ages. The second PCR ran roughly 6 to 11 cycles with a sample-barcoded 5' primer and J-beta primers. Each CDR3 protein is one row after TCRdb ran MiXCR on the 5' RACE reads. Here the sample spans about 1.8 million distinct CDR3 sequences, approximately 50% being singletons. Sequenced sample: blood. Source of these receptors: a woman aged 40 to 49 in good health.

The gene calls are TRBV6-5 and TRBJ2-5; no clear D gene. Germline V gene sequence: CDR1 MNHEY, CDR2 SVGAGI. The CDR3 spans 15 residues. Trimming pared 0 bases from V and 5 bases from J, leaving 13 bases between. CDR3 in amino acids: CASSYSPNRWETQYF. For the CDR3, the DNA is TGTGCCAGCAGTTACTCACCCAACCGGTGGGAGACCCAGTACTTC.

There are a few counts of this clonotype. The J gene is TRBJ1-5, the V gene TRBV7-2; possible D gene TRBD1, 5 bases. Germline V gene lookup returns CDR1 SGHTA and CDR2 FQGNSA. V lost 5 bases, J lost 5 bases, and 16 bases lay in between. The CDR3 covers 15 residues. The CDR3 protein is CASSPRRGSYQPQHF. For the CDR3, the DNA is TGTGCCAGCAGCCCGAGGAGGGGATCATATCAGCCCCAGCATTTT. Full variable domain (remainder filled in from reference TRBV7-2 and TRBJ1-5): GAGVSQSPSNKVTEKGKDVELRCDPISGHTALYWYRQSLGQGLEFLIYFQGNSAPDKSGLPSDRFSAERTGGSVSTLTIQRTQQEDSAVYLCASSPRRGSYQPQHFGDGTRLSIL.

In this sample, this clonotype turned up a few times. The rearrangement links TRBV5-5 to TRBJ2-1, with 8 positions matching TRBD1. With 4 bases clipped from V and 3 bases from J, the junction kept 6 bases outside the gene matches. The germline V gene encodes CDR1 SGHKS and CDR2 YYEKEE (reference sequence). This CDR3 region has 15 residues. Here the CDR3 DNA reads TGTGCCAGCAGCCACACGGGACAGGACTACAATGAGCAGTTCTTC. This sequence encodes CASSHTGQDYNEQFF.